This T cell receptor beta chain was recorded in a study of T-cell reconstitution after alpha-beta-depleted transplantation in children. Notes on the study in general: T-cell counts and diversity at one year following transplant were attributed mainly to newly produced T cells.

Per the germline V gene, CDR1 is MNHEY and CDR2 is SMNVEV (reference sequence). The CDR3 spans 15 residues. After removal of 6 bases from V and 9 bases from J, the junction contained 9 bases not matched to a gene. The library targeted TCRbeta and was prepared with unique molecular identifiers. A single record per CDR3 protein comes from TCRdb applying MiXCR to the PCR reads. The sample lists 670,000 or so distinct CDR3 sequences, about 12% occurring once. For this clonotype: Its antigen is not identified.

This clonotype was sampled from a girl aged 2 to 10 with congenital amegakaryocytic thrombocytopenia, due to receive a stem cell transplant. The sequenced sample was PBMCs, obtained before TCRalphabeta/CD19-depleted stem cell transplant. The V gene is TRBV27, the J gene TRBJ2-1; 12 bases line up with TRBD2. The CDR3 is CASSQLAGGRFEQFF. The CDR3 DNA is TGTGCCAGCAGCCAACTAGCGGGAGGACGGTTTGAGCAGTTCTTC.